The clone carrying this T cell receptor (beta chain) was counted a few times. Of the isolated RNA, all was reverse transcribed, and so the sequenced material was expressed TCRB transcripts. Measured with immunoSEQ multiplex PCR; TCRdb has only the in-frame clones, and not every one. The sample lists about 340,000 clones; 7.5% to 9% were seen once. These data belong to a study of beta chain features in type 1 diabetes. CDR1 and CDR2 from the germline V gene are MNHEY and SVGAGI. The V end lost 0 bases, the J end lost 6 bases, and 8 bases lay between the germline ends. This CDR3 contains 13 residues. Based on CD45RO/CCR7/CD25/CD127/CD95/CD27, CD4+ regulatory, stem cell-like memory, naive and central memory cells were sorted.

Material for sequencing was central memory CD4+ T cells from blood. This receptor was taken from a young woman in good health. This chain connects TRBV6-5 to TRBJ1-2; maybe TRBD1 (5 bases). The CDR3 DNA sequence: TGTGCCAGCAGTTACTCGGCAGGGCATGGCTACACCTTC. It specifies CASSYSAGHGYTF.